This T cell receptor (beta chain) is from a study of CD8+ T cells in alopecia areata. Study-wide background: Tofacitinib therapy lasting 6 to 18 months was followed by 6 months off drug.

A note on this clone: Within the sample, other DNA sequences also encode this same CDR3.

The sorting of PBMCs gave CD4+ and CD8+ T cells. RNA was isolated and reverse transcribed to cDNA, the sequencing template. The protocol was immunoSEQ multiplex PCR, while the TCRdb copy is restricted to in-frame clones and leaves out a portion. This sample has roughly 200,000 clones, with roughly 59% found just once. The origin of this receptor is a human donor with alopecia areata. The sample consisted of CD4+ T cells sorted from blood, taken at week 0.

This CDR3 is CASSREETQYF. Written as DNA, the CDR3 is TGTGCCAGTAGTAGAGAAGAGACCCAGTACTTC. The chain is built from TRBV19 and TRBJ2-5; no definite D call. Germline loops: CDR1 LNHDA, CDR2 SQIVND (reference sequence). The CDR3 sequence is 11 residues long. V was cut by 4 bases and J by 3 bases, with 3 bases left in between.